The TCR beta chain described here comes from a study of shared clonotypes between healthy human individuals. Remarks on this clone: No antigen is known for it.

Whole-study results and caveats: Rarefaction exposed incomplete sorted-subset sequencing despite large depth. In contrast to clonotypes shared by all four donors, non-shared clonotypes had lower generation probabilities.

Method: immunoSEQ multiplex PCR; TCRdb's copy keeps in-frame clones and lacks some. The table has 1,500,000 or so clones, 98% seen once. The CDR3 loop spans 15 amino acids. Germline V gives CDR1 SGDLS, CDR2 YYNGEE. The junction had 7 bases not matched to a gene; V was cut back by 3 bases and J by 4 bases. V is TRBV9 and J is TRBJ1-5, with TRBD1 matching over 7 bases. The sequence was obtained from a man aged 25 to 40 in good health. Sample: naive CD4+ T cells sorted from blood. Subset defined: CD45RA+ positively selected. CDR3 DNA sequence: TGTGCCAGCAGCGAACAGGGGTCAAGGAATCAGCCCCAGCATTTT. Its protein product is CASSEQGSRNQPQHF.